These 8 T cell receptor beta chains were sequenced from one sample in a study of T cells after yellow fever vaccination. TCRdb ran MiXCR on the 5' RACE reads and lists one entry per CDR3 protein. The table records around 320,000 distinct CDR3 sequences, approximately 4% of them present only once. The starting material was PBMCs, obtained 15 days after the yellow fever booster vaccination. The source is a man younger than 30 who received the YFV17D yellow fever vaccine.

This clonotype was seen ten or more times. The J gene is TRBJ1-1, the V gene TRBV9; tentatively, D is TRBD1 (6 bases). The CDR3 has 14 residues. Germline CDR1 is SGDLS and CDR2 is YYNGEE. Deletions cut 5 bases from V and 4 bases from J, with 15 bases between. This chain's CDR3 is CASREGGDLTEAFF. The CDR3 DNA reads TGTGCCAGCAGGGAGGGGGGCGATCTCACTGAAGCTTTCTTT.

The chain combines TRBV7-2 with TRBJ2-5; weak D call: TRBD1 (6 bases). There are 16 residues in the CDR3. Germline V gene data show CDR1 as SGHTA and CDR2 as FQGNSA. Trimming removed 5 bases from V and 2 bases from J, with 18 bases in between. In DNA form, the CDR3 reads TGTGCCAGCAGCCTGGGGAAGAACAGGGTACAAGAGACCCAGTACTTC. It specifies CASSLGKNRVQETQYF.

This clonotype was seen a handful of times. This rearrangement joins TRBV6-2 or TRBV6-3 to TRBJ2-2, with D possibly TRBD1 on 6 matching bases. Trimming shortened V by 6 bases and J by 7 bases, and 18 bases separated the two germline ends. There are 15 residues in the CDR3. The V gene's germline CDR1 is MNHEY and CDR2 SVGEGT. Here the CDR3 DNA reads TGTGCCAGCAGCAAAATAGCAGGGGCCGGCGGGGAGCTGTTTTTT. Its translation: CASSKIAGAGGELFF.

This clonotype occurred a few times. The rearrangement joins TRBV24-1 to TRBJ2-5, with D hard to call. The V and J ends lost 4 bases and 2 bases respectively, with 1 base between them. The CDR3 contains 11 residues. CDR1 KGHDR and CDR2 SFDVKD come from the germline V gene. The CDR3 DNA reads TGTGCCACCAGTGAACAAGAGACCCAGTACTTC. It encodes CATSEQETQYF.

This clonotype was recorded many times. The V gene is TRBV12-3 or TRBV12-4, the J gene TRBJ2-4, with no clear D. The V gene lost 1 base and the J gene lost 12 bases, with 10 bases spanning the gap. The CDR3 totals 12 residues. The CDR3 sequence is CASSLGQLAQYF. The DNA of the CDR3 is TGTGCCAGCAGTTTAGGGCAGTTGGCTCAGTACTTC.

The V gene is TRBV6-5, the J gene TRBJ2-2; the D call may be TRBD1 or TRBD2 (5 bases each). The CDR3 is 15 amino acids. Germline CDR1 MNHEY, CDR2 SVGAGI. V gave up 7 bases and J gave up 1 base, with 13 bases separating them. The CDR3 nucleotides read TGTGCCAGCAACTCCGGGACCGTGAACACCGGGGAGCTGTTTTTT. As protein: CASNSGTVNTGELFF.

This clonotype was observed a few times. The J gene is TRBJ2-1, the V gene TRBV25-1; the match to TRBD1 covers 7 bases. Germline V gene data show CDR1 as MGHDK and CDR2 as SYGVNS. Germline trimming cut 2 bases from V and 2 bases from J; bases unmatched to any gene: 6. The CDR3 is made up of 16 amino acids. CDR3 in amino acids: CASSEVQGDPYNEQFF. CDR3 nucleotide sequence: TGTGCCAGCAGTGAAGTGCAGGGGGACCCCTACAATGAGCAGTTCTTC.

This rearrangement joins TRBV5-1 to TRBJ2-3; 7 bases map to TRBD1. Germline V gives CDR1 SGHRS, CDR2 YFSETQ. With 6 bases clipped from V and 1 base from J, the junction kept 5 bases outside the gene matches. This CDR3 is built from 14 residues. This CDR3 is CASTDRSGTDTQYF. The CDR3 DNA reads TGCGCCAGCACGGACAGGTCTGGCACAGATACGCAGTATTTT.